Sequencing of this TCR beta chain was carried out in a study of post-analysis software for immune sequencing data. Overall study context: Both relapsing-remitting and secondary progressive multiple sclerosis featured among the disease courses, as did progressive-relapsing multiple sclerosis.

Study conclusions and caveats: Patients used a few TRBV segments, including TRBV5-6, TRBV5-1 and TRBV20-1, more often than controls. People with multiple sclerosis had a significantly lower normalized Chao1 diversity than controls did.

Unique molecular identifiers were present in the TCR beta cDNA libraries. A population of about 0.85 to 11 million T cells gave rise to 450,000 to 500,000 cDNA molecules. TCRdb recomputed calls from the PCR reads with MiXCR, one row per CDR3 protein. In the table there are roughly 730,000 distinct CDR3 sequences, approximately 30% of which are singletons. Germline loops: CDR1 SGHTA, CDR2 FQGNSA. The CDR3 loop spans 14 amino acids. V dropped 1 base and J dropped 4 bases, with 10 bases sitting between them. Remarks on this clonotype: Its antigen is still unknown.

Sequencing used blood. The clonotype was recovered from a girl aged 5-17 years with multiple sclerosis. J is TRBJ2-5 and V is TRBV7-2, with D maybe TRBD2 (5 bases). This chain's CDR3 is CASSLGGGSETQYF. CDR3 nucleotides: TGTGCCAGCAGCTTAGGAGGAGGATCAGAGACCCAGTACTTC.